Each of the 25 T cell receptor beta chains below was sequenced from the same sample in a study of beta chain features in type 1 diabetes. Expressed TCRB transcripts got sequenced, as all isolated RNA was reverse transcribed. Only in-frame clones appear in the TCRdb table, and some are missing; sequencing was by immunoSEQ multiplex PCR. The sample holds a few hundred thousand clones, approximately 15% seen once. The sequenced material came from central memory CD4+ T cells from blood. These receptors were obtained from a man aged 25-40 years in good health.

This clone was observed a handful of times. The CDR3 DNA is TGTGCCAGCAGTTACGACAGGGTGGCCTATGGCTACACCTTC. Protein product: CASSYDRVAYGYTF. This chain links TRBV6-5 with TRBJ1-2, with TRBD1 identical over 7 bases. V shed 2 bases, J shed 4 bases, and the junction held 4 bases outside the gene matches. Germline V gene sequence: CDR1 MNHEY, CDR2 SVGAGI. The length of the CDR3 is 14 residues.

Concerning this clone: The same CDR3 arises from other DNA sequences in this sample as well. The chain recombines TRBV6-6 with TRBJ2-7, with D maybe TRBD1 (6 bases). The CDR3 totals 12 residues. Germline V gene sequence: CDR1 MNHNY, CDR2 SVGAGI (reference sequence). The V end lost 5 bases, the J end lost 1 base, and 6 bases lay between the germline ends. The CDR3 sequence: CASSQGSYEQYF. The CDR3 nucleotides read TGTGCCAGCAGTCAGGGGTCCTACGAGCAGTACTTC.

This clone was detected only a few times. The sample has other DNA sequences that encode this CDR3 too. V gene TRBV5-4 combines with J gene TRBJ2-1, with D uncertain. Trimming removed 0 bases at V and 7 bases at J, with 5 bases between. The germline V gene encodes CDR1 SGHNT and CDR2 YYREEE (reference sequence). The CDR3 has 12 amino acids. CDR3 region: CASSLAENEQFF. The CDR3 nucleotides read TGTGCCAGCAGCTTGGCCGAAAATGAGCAGTTCTTC. Supplemented by reference TRBV5-4 and TRBJ2-1, the full variable domain reads ETGVTQSPTHLIKTRGQQVTLRCSSQSGHNTVSWYQQALGQGPQFIFQYYREEENGRGNFPPRFSGLQFPNYSSELNVNALELDDSALYLCASSLAENEQFFGPGTRLTVL.

This chain connects TRBV5-6 to TRBJ2-7; 8 nucleotides align to TRBD1. The CDR3 has 13 amino acids. J lost 3 bases, V lost 4 bases, and 3 bases had no gene match. The germline V gene encodes CDR1 SGHDT and CDR2 YYEEEE. The CDR3 sequence is CASSTGQVYEQYF. Here the CDR3 DNA reads TGTGCCAGCAGCACGGGACAGGTCTACGAGCAGTACTTC.

The table lists this clone with many counts. The chain has TRBV7-9 and TRBJ2-6, with D possibly called TRBD1 or TRBD2 (5 bases each). Trimming removed 5 bases at V and 4 bases at J, with 15 bases between. There are 16 residues in the CDR3. CDR1 and CDR2 from the germline V gene are SEHNR and FQNEAQ (reference sequence). CDR3 sequence: CASSPGPGRGANVLTF. The CDR3 bases are TGTGCCAGCAGCCCCGGCCCAGGGAGAGGGGCCAACGTCCTGACTTTC.

The genes are TRBV9 and TRBJ2-3; perhaps TRBD1 as D (6 bases). This CDR3 has 15 amino acids. V dropped 3 bases and J dropped 0 bases, with 11 bases sitting between them. Germline V gene data show CDR1 as SGDLS and CDR2 as YYNGEE. The CDR3 region is CASSAGTTSTDTQYF. The CDR3 DNA reads as TGTGCCAGCAGCGCCGGGACAACAAGCACAGATACGCAGTATTTT.

This clone was recorded many times. V gene TRBV18 combines with J gene TRBJ2-7; 7 bases match TRBD2. The junction had 7 bases not matched to a gene; V was cut back by 0 bases and J by 2 bases. CDR3 length: 16 amino acids. The germline CDR1 and CDR2 sequences are KGHSH and LQKENI. In nucleotides, the CDR3 is TGTGCCAGCTCACCACCCAGGGACTACCCTGCCTACGAGCAGTACTTC. Its translation is CASSPPRDYPAYEQYF.

This chain joins TRBV11-2 and TRBJ1-2, with D perhaps TRBD1 (6 bases). The CDR3 has 15 residues. Trimming removed 4 bases from V and 7 bases from J, with 19 bases in between. CDR1 and CDR2 (germline): SGHAT, FQNNGV. The CDR3 DNA is TGTGCCAGCAGCTCACTCAAACCAGGGGCGGGTGGCTACACCTTC. Translating gives CASSSLKPGAGGYTF. Based on the CDR3 plus reference TRBV11-2 and TRBJ1-2, the full variable domain is EAGVAQSPRYKIIEKRQSVAFWCNPISGHATLYWYQQILGQGPKLLIQFQNNGVVDDSQLPKDRFSAERLKGVDSTLKIQPAKLEDSAVYLCASSSLKPGAGGYTFGSGTRLTVV.

This chain uses TRBV5-6 with TRBJ2-1, with D tentatively TRBD2 (6 bases). The germline V gene encodes CDR1 SGHDT and CDR2 YYEEEE. V shed 4 bases and J shed 5 bases, with 13 bases lying between them. CDR3 length equals 14 residues. In DNA, the CDR3 is TGTGCCAGCAGCCGAGATCTAGCGCACAATGAGCAGTTCTTC. It encodes CASSRDLAHNEQFF.

This clone turned up a few times. The V call is TRBV6-5, the J call TRBJ1-1, with a weak D call TRBD1 (6 bases). CDR1 and CDR2 from the germline V gene are MNHEY and SVGAGI. The V end was cut by 6 bases, the J end by 1 base, with 15 bases between. This CDR3 spans 15 amino acids. Here the CDR3 reads CASSRNRVGNTEAFF. The CDR3 coding sequence is TGTGCCAGCAGCCGAAACAGGGTGGGGAACACTGAAGCTTTCTTT.

A few counts support this clone. The rearrangement uses TRBV6-4 and TRBJ2-1; 11 nucleotides line up with TRBD2. This CDR3 has 14 residues. V was clipped by 3 bases and J by 6 bases; unmatched bases: 1. Germline V lookup: CDR1 MRHNA, CDR2 SNTAGT. CDR3: CASSELAGGNEQFF. The DNA of the CDR3 is TGTGCCAGCAGTGAGCTAGCGGGAGGCAATGAGCAGTTCTTC.

The J gene is TRBJ2-5, the V gene TRBV11-2; 8 bases align to TRBD2. Germline CDR1 is SGHAT and CDR2 is FQNNGV. After removal of 5 bases from V and 5 bases from J, the junction contained 13 bases not matched to a gene. CDR3 size: 16 residues. The CDR3 loop is CASSATRGGGRETQYF. The DNA of the CDR3 is TGTGCCAGCAGCGCGACACGGGGGGGCGGTCGGGAGACCCAGTACTTC.

This rearrangement joins TRBV30 to TRBJ2-7, with D uncertain. Germline-derived CDR1 and CDR2 are GTSNPN and SVGIG (reference sequence). The CDR3 has 21 residues. Trimming pared 0 bases from V and 2 bases from J, leaving 32 bases between. This CDR3 reads CAWSVGLRIGRLKAVAYEQYV. The DNA of the CDR3 is TGTGCCTGGAGTGTAGGTCTTCGGATCGGCCGGTTGAAGGCGGTCGCCTACGAGCAGTACGTC.

This clone was detected only a few times. V is TRBV7-6 and J is TRBJ1-5; D possibly corresponds to TRBD1 (5 bases). CDR3 length: 15 residues. Trimming pared 6 bases from V and 0 bases from J, leaving 12 bases between. In germline, CDR1 is SGHVS, CDR2 FNYEAQ. CDR3 amino acids: CASSPGLYSNQPQHF. CDR3 sequence (DNA): TGTGCCAGCAGTCCGGGACTTTATAGCAATCAGCCCCAGCATTTT. The whole variable domain, filled in from reference TRBV7-6 and TRBJ1-5, reads GAGVSQSPRYKVTKRGQDVALRCDPISGHVSLYWYRQALGQGPEFLTYFNYEAQQDKSGLPNDRFSAERPEGSISTLTIQRTEQRDSAMYRCASSPGLYSNQPQHFGDGTRLSIL.

This clone was seen more than once but under ten times. V gene TRBV25-1 combines with J gene TRBJ1-1; maybe TRBD1 (5 bases). The V gene's germline CDR1 is MGHDK and CDR2 SYGVNS. With 6 bases removed from V and 11 bases from J, the gap between germline ends came to 19 bases. This CDR3 region has 13 residues. The CDR3 sequence is CASRDRDSVIAFF. The CDR3 DNA is TGTGCCAGCAGGGACCGGGACTCCGTTATCGCTTTCTTT.

The sample holds many counts of this clone. The chain has TRBV19 and TRBJ2-2; D gene uncertain. V lost 2 bases and J lost 6, with 7 bases in between. Germline values: CDR1 LNHDA, CDR2 SQIVND (reference sequence). CDR3 length: 13 residues. The CDR3 protein is CASSINRAGELFF. As DNA, the CDR3 is TGTGCCAGTAGTATAAATAGGGCCGGGGAGCTGTTTTTT.

The V and J genes are TRBV5-6 and TRBJ1-6, with unresolved D. Germline V gene data show CDR1 as SGHDT and CDR2 as YYEEEE. V was trimmed by 4 bases and J by 11 bases, leaving 16 bases between them. The CDR3 contains 14 residues. CDR3 nucleotides: TGTGCCAGCAGCGACCCGACCAGGAGGGCACCCCTCCACTTT. It is translated as CASSDPTRRAPLHF.

This clone has at least ten counts. The chain uses TRBV23-1 and TRBJ2-7; TRBD2 matches at 12 bases. TRBV23-1 is placed among ORFs of uncertain function. V was clipped by 2 bases and J by 3 bases; unmatched bases: 2. There are 15 residues in the CDR3. DNA for the CDR3: TGCGCCAGCAGTCAACGACTAGCGGGGGTCTACGAGCAGTACTTC. Translated: CASSQRLAGVYEQYF.

This clone was counted many times. The chain employs TRBV5-4 and TRBJ2-2; no firm D call. The CDR3 contains 13 residues. The V end was cut by 2 bases, the J end by 4 bases, with 6 bases between. Germline CDR1 and CDR2: SGHNT and YYREEE (reference sequence). CDR3 nucleotides: TGTGCCAGCAGCTTCTACATCACCGGGGAGCTGTTTTTT. Its protein is CASSFYITGELFF. Together with reference TRBV5-4 and TRBJ2-2, the CDR3 gives the full variable domain: ETGVTQSPTHLIKTRGQQVTLRCSSQSGHNTVSWYQQALGQGPQFIFQYYREEENGRGNFPPRFSGLQFPNYSSELNVNALELDDSALYLCASSFYITGELFFGEGSRLTVL.

This clone turned up a few times. The V gene is TRBV4-3, the J gene TRBJ1-6; TRBD1 aligns across 9 bases. Germline V gives CDR1 LGHNA, CDR2 YSLEER. The V gene end was trimmed by 1 base and the J gene end by 10 bases; junction bases not matched to a gene: 8. This CDR3 has 16 residues. The CDR3 DNA follows: TGCGCCAGCAGCCAAGTTATTGGGACAGGGCGATCACCCCTCCACTTT. This translates into CASSQVIGTGRSPLHF.

The chain recombines TRBV5-1 with TRBJ2-7, with TRBD2 identical over 7 bases. Germline V lookup: CDR1 SGHRS, CDR2 YFSETQ. V shed 4 bases and J 0 bases; nucleotides not matched to a gene: 7. There are 15 residues in the CDR3. The CDR3 region is CASSHSSGNSYEQYF. CDR3 sequence (DNA): TGCGCCAGCAGCCACTCTAGCGGAAACTCCTACGAGCAGTACTTC.

This clone has just a few counts. This sequence joins TRBV2 and TRBJ1-2, with 8 nucleotides matching TRBD1. The CDR3 runs to 15 residues. V shed 6 bases and J 4 bases; nucleotides not matched to a gene: 10. CDR1 and CDR2 from the germline V gene are SNHLY and FYNNEI. The CDR3 DNA follows: TGTGCCAGCAGGGGCTACCGGGACAGGCTCTATGGCTACACCTTC. It codes for CASRGYRDRLYGYTF.

The gene calls are TRBV11-2 and TRBJ2-1; 8 bases line up with TRBD2. CDR1 and CDR2 (germline): SGHAT, FQNNGV. The CDR3 extends over 15 amino acids. Germline trimming cut 2 bases from V and 13 bases from J; bases unmatched to any gene: 13. This chain's CDR3 is CASSLPAGARTVQFF. The DNA for the CDR3 is TGTGCCAGCAGCTTACCAGCGGGAGCGAGAACGGTTCAGTTCTTC.

This clone was observed a handful of times. Distinct nucleotide sequences in the sample also encode this CDR3. The chain links TRBV9 to TRBJ2-3, with 8 bases matching TRBD1. With V trimmed by 0 bases and J by 4 bases, 4 bases remained unmatched. The CDR3 length is 15 residues. Germline loops: CDR1 SGDLS, CDR2 YYNGEE. The DNA of the CDR3 is TGTGCCAGCAGCGTAGTCACAGGGGGAGCAGATACGCAGTATTTT. This encodes CASSVVTGGADTQYF.

The V call is TRBV4-1, the J call TRBJ1-2, with 7 bases aligning to TRBD1. The germline CDR1 and CDR2 sequences are MGHRA and YSYEKL. The CDR3 runs 14 residues. The V segment lost 3 bases and the J segment 2 bases; nucleotides outside the gene matches: 3. The CDR3 sequence is CASSQLQGNYGYTF. CDR3 coding DNA: TGCGCCAGCAGCCAGCTACAGGGGAACTATGGCTACACCTTC.